Shown below are 25 T cell receptor beta chains from a single sample sequenced in a study of CD8 T cells in ankylosing spondylitis. General study points: Blood of patients with ankylosing spondylitis appeared to be characterized by a TCR beta motif of eight highly homologous variants.

TCRdb recomputed calls from the 5' RACE reads with MiXCR, one row per CDR3 protein. The table includes about 330,000 distinct CDR3 sequences, around 7.6% detected once. The antigens these receptors bind are not known. Sequenced sample: blood, either unsorted or a sorted T cell fraction (not recorded which). The receptors stem from a male donor with ankylosing spondylitis.

This clonotype came up a few times. The V gene is TRBV6-2 or TRBV6-3, the J gene TRBJ2-7; D is perhaps TRBD2 (5 bases). CDR3 size: 13 residues. V was shortened by 10 bases and J by 2 bases, with 15 bases between the two germline ends. CDR1 is MNHEY, CDR2 SVGEGT, per germline. DNA of the CDR3: TGTGCCATCTCGCCGGGATTCACCTACGAGCAGTACTTC. Its protein product is CAISPGFTYEQYF.

A few counts support this clonotype. The chain employs TRBV6-1 and TRBJ1-1, with D uncertain. This CDR3 region has 14 residues. The germline CDR1 and CDR2 sequences are MNHNS and SASEGT. V lost 1 base and J 6 bases, leaving 12 bases between the germline ends. The CDR3 region has the DNA TGTGCCAGCAGTGAAGTCGGCCGGGAATCTGAAGCTTTCTTT. Encoded protein: CASSEVGRESEAFF.

This clonotype was recorded a few times. The gene calls are TRBV5-1 and TRBJ2-1, with TRBD1 matching over 9 bases. The CDR3 covers 16 residues. V was clipped by 2 bases and J by 7 bases; unmatched bases: 10. CDR1 is SGHRS, CDR2 YFSETQ, per germline. The CDR3 reads CASSFSSGQGRNEQFF. As DNA, the CDR3 is TGCGCCAGCAGCTTCAGTTCGGGACAGGGACGGAATGAGCAGTTCTTC.

The gene calls are TRBV7-2 and TRBJ1-3; D is perhaps TRBD1 (5 bases). V was pared by 3 bases and J by 2 bases, with 8 bases between. The CDR3 covers 14 residues. Germline CDR1 SGHTA, CDR2 FQGNSA. The CDR3 spells CASSFATAGNTIYF. CDR3 coding DNA: TGTGCCAGCAGCTTCGCGACAGCTGGAAACACCATATATTTT. Based on the CDR3 plus reference TRBV7-2 and TRBJ1-3, the full variable domain is GAGVSQSPSNKVTEKGKDVELRCDPISGHTALYWYRQSLGQGLEFLIYFQGNSAPDKSGLPSDRFSAERTGGSVSTLTIQRTQQEDSAVYLCASSFATAGNTIYFGEGSWLTVV.

This sequence joins TRBV20-1 and TRBJ2-6; TRBD1 agrees at 11 bases. J was trimmed by 3 bases and V by 5 bases; bases with no gene match: 3. Germline V lookup: CDR1 DFQATT, CDR2 SNEGSKA (reference sequence). This CDR3 contains 15 residues. The CDR3 here is CSAGQGASGANVLTF. DNA of the CDR3: TGCAGTGCTGGACAGGGGGCGAGTGGGGCCAACGTCCTGACTTTC.

This clonotype was seen more than once but under ten times. This chain links TRBV10-1 with TRBJ2-5, with D maybe TRBD2 (5 bases). From germline, CDR1 is WNHNN and CDR2 SYGVQD (reference sequence). V was cut by 5 bases and J by 1 base, with 23 bases left in between. This CDR3 is 18 amino acids long. The DNA of the CDR3 is TGCGCCAGCAGTAAAGGCCGTGACCGGGGAATCGGCCAAGAGACCCAGTACTTC. As protein: CASSKGRDRGIGQETQYF.

The sample holds a few counts of this clonotype. This chain joins TRBV15 and TRBJ2-2; D unclear. Germline CDR1 and CDR2: LNHNV and YYDKDF (reference sequence). Deletions cut 0 bases from V and 2 bases from J, with 7 bases between. This CDR3 spans 15 amino acids. CDR3 amino acids: CATSRDPGNTGELFF. In nucleotides, the CDR3 is TGTGCCACCAGCAGAGATCCCGGAAACACCGGGGAGCTGTTTTTT.

The table lists this clonotype with many counts. The CDR3 loop is CSVRDRDYEQYF. The CDR3 DNA sequence: TGCAGCGTCCGGGACAGGGACTACGAGCAGTACTTC. The rearrangement links TRBV29-1 to TRBJ2-7; 9 bases are a match to TRBD1. The junction had 3 bases not matched to a gene; V was cut back by 6 bases and J by 3 bases. There are 12 residues in the CDR3. Germline V lookup: CDR1 SQVTM, CDR2 ANQGSEA.

This clonotype has ten or more counts. The rearrangement joins TRBV18 to TRBJ2-1; no firm D call. The V end was cut by 5 bases, the J end by 8 bases, with 10 bases between. The germline V gene has CDR1 KGHSH and CDR2 LQKENI. The CDR3 is 12 amino acids. CDR3 nucleotide sequence: TGTGCCAGCTCATCGCAGTCTTATGAGCAGTTCTTC. Protein sequence: CASSSQSYEQFF.

This clonotype was picked up one time. This sequence joins TRBV11-3 and TRBJ2-7; TRBD1 matches 7 bases. CDR3 size: 15 residues. Germline V lookup: CDR1 SGHNT, CDR2 YENEEA. With V trimmed by 5 bases and J by 4 bases, 11 bases remained unmatched. CDR3 residues: CASSPRTGNLYEQYF. CDR3 DNA sequence: TGTGCCAGCAGCCCGCGGACAGGAAACCTTTACGAGCAGTACTTC.

This clonotype was observed at least ten times. V is TRBV7-9 and J is TRBJ1-4; 7 bases map to TRBD1. Per the germline V gene, CDR1 is SEHNR and CDR2 is FQNEAQ (reference sequence). The CDR3 spans 16 residues. V gave up 3 bases and J gave up 7 bases; unmatched junction bases: 11. In DNA form, the CDR3 reads TGTGCCAGCAGCTTCTCGACCTCGGACAGGCTTGAAAAACTGTTTTTT. Translation: CASSFSTSDRLEKLFF.

This clonotype was detected many times. CDR3 coding DNA: TGTGCCAGCAGTCCGGAGACAGGGTACAATGAAAAACTGTTTTTT. It translates to CASSPETGYNEKLFF. The V gene is TRBV27, the J gene TRBJ1-4; 7 nucleotides agree with TRBD1. The CDR3 is made up of 15 amino acids. The ends lost 5 bases at V and 5 bases at J; junction bases unmatched: 8. CDR1 and CDR2 from the germline V gene are MNHEY and SMNVEV (reference sequence).

In this sample, this clonotype turned up many times. The V call is TRBV28, the J call TRBJ2-1; a weak D match, TRBD2 (6 bases). CDR1 MDHEN and CDR2 SYDVKM come from the germline V gene. Trimming pared 3 bases from V and 10 bases from J, leaving 19 bases between. The CDR3 contains 15 residues. CDR3: CASSFDGRGIKEQFF. In nucleotides, the CDR3 is TGTGCCAGCAGTTTTGACGGGAGAGGGATAAAGGAGCAGTTCTTC. The entire variable domain, with the rest obtained from reference TRBV28 and TRBJ2-1, is as follows: DVKVTQSSRYLVKRTGEKVFLECVQDMDHENMFWYRQDPGLGLRLIYFSYDVKMKEKGDIPEGYSVSREKKERFSLILESASTNQTSMYLCASSFDGRGIKEQFFGPGTRLTVL.

The chain is built from TRBV29-1 and TRBJ2-3; D is unclear. The CDR3 is made up of 11 amino acids. Looked up from germline, CDR1 is SQVTM and CDR2 is ANQGSEA. With 8 bases removed from V and 6 bases from J, the gap between germline ends came to 12 bases. The DNA for the CDR3 is TGCAGCTTCCGTAGCTGGGATACGCAGTATTTT. It encodes CSFRSWDTQYF.

This clonotype was detected a few times. The rearrangement links TRBV4-1 to TRBJ1-1; unclear D gene. The CDR3 extends over 15 amino acids. The V gene's germline CDR1 is MGHRA and CDR2 YSYEKL. Trimming shortened V by 4 bases and J by 3 bases, and 15 bases separated the two germline ends. DNA of the CDR3: TGCGCCAGCAGCCTTACAAGTTTATGGGACACTGAAGCTTTCTTT. Its protein product is CASSLTSLWDTEAFF.

The CDR3 DNA is TGCAGTGCCACGTCACTAGCGGGCCCCTACGAGCAGTACTTC. This sequence encodes CSATSLAGPYEQYF. This chain joins TRBV20-1 and TRBJ2-7, with TRBD2 matching over 9 bases. CDR1 is DFQATT and CDR2 is SNEGSKA in the germline V gene (reference sequence). CDR3 length: 14 amino acids. The V and J ends lost 6 bases and 2 bases, in that order; junction bases with no gene match: 8.

This clonotype came up a few times. The chain combines TRBV6-1 with TRBJ2-3; D is possibly TRBD2 (7 bases). Per germline, CDR1 MNHNS and CDR2 SASEGT. Trimming left V 6 bases short and J 6 bases short, with 22 bases between. The CDR3 length is 16 residues. CDR3 sequence: CASSPLGGARADTQYF. The CDR3 DNA reads as TGTGCCAGCAGCCCCCTGGGGGGGGCCAGGGCGGATACGCAGTATTTT.

J is TRBJ2-5 and V is TRBV29-1; a weak D match, TRBD1 (6 bases). The germline gives CDR1 SQVTM, CDR2 ANQGSEA. This CDR3 has 13 amino acids. The germline V and J ends were trimmed by 8 bases and 0 bases, with 13 bases remaining between them. In nucleotides, the CDR3 is TGCAGCTCCTCAGGGGCGTACCAAGAGACCCAGTACTTC. It is translated as CSSSGAYQETQYF. The variable domain in full, with the rest retrieved from reference TRBV29-1 and TRBJ2-5, is SAVISQKPSRDICQRGTSLTIQCQVDSQVTMMFWYRQQPGQSLTLIATANQGSEATYESGFVIDKFPISRPNLTFSTLTVSNMSPEDSSIYLCSSSGAYQETQYFGPGTRLLVL.

A few counts support this clonotype. CDR3 protein: CASSRRRGAANSPLHF. CDR3 DNA: TGTGCCAGCAGCCGCCGCAGGGGAGCCGCAAATTCACCCCTCCACTTT. The V gene is TRBV3-1, the J gene TRBJ1-6; possible D gene TRBD1, 6 bases. The germline CDR1 and CDR2 sequences are LGHDT and YNNKEL (reference sequence). With 4 bases removed from V and 7 bases from J, the gap between germline ends came to 17 bases. CDR3 length equals 16 residues.

J is TRBJ2-3 and V is TRBV20-1, with 9 positions matching TRBD1. V was clipped by 5 bases and J by 4 bases; unmatched bases: 13. CDR1 is DFQATT and CDR2 is SNEGSKA in the germline V gene (reference sequence). This CDR3 has 16 residues. The CDR3 region is CSALNRDRAPPDTQYF. The CDR3 bases are TGCAGTGCTTTAAACCGGGACAGGGCGCCCCCAGATACGCAGTATTTT.

On this clonotype itself: A much bigger clone sits one base away, suggesting this may be a read error. J is TRBJ2-5 and V is TRBV29-1; tentative D call: TRBD2 (6 bases). This CDR3 has 11 amino acids. Germline V lookup: CDR1 SQVTM, CDR2 ANQGSEA. The CDR3 region is CSVYWGETQYF. Here the CDR3 DNA reads TGCAGCGTCTACTGGGGGGAGACCCAGTATTTC.

The V and J genes are TRBV5-1 and TRBJ1-2, with 12 nucleotides matching TRBD1. V gave up 0 bases and J gave up 4 bases; unmatched junction bases: 4. The germline CDR1 and CDR2 sequences are SGHRS and YFSETQ. CDR3 size: 16 residues. The CDR3: CASSLEGQGAFYGYTF. In DNA form, the CDR3 reads TGCGCCAGCAGCTTGGAGGGACAGGGGGCCTTCTATGGCTACACCTTC.

The chain links TRBV5-1 to TRBJ2-7, with a weak D call TRBD1 (6 bases). CDR3 length: 12 residues. Germline CDR1 is SGHRS and CDR2 is YFSETQ. Deletions cut 2 bases from V and 6 bases from J, with 9 bases between. Here the CDR3 DNA reads TGCGCCAGCAGCTTTGGACAGACCGAGCAGTACTTC. Protein sequence: CASSFGQTEQYF.

This sequence joins TRBV25-1 and TRBJ2-7, with 7 bases that match TRBD1. The germline gives CDR1 MGHDK, CDR2 SYGVNS. V dropped 5 bases and J dropped 0; count of bases not matched to a gene: 7. The CDR3 is 15 amino acids. The CDR3 spells CASSPPGQVSYEQYF. CDR3 sequence (DNA): TGTGCCAGCAGTCCTCCCGGACAGGTCTCCTACGAGCAGTACTTC.

J is TRBJ2-7 and V is TRBV18; no firm D call. Germline loops: CDR1 KGHSH, CDR2 LQKENI. Trimming pared 2 bases from V and 7 bases from J, leaving 15 bases between. This CDR3 spans 14 amino acids. CDR3 loop: CASSPGPDWGEQYF. In nucleotides, the CDR3 is TGTGCCAGCTCACCAGGCCCCGACTGGGGTGAGCAGTACTTC.